This TCR beta chain originates from a study of T cells in Graves' hyperthyroidism and ophthalmopathy. Patients were excluded for uncontrolled infection, other autoimmune disease, pregnancy or lactation. What was amplified from RNA transcripts were TCR beta CDR3 regions. The TCR CDR3 first-round RT-PCR relied on the HTBI primer set. Each CDR3 protein gets one entry after TCRdb re-called the multiplex PCR reads with MiXCR. This sample has approximately 870,000 distinct CDR3 sequences; over 35% occur once, and the top ten carry around 10%. This CDR3 spans 15 amino acids. Germline values: CDR1 MNHEY, CDR2 SVGAGI. Trimming left V 0 bases short and J 2 bases short, with 8 bases between.

Sample: blood. The V gene is TRBV6-5, the J gene TRBJ1-5; D remains ambiguous. The receptor comes from a man between 18 and 29 years old with Graves' hyperthyroidism. The CDR3 sequence: CASSYSMEGNQPQHF. CDR3 bases: TGTGCCAGCAGTTACTCGATGGAGGGCAATCAGCCCCAGCATTTT.